Listed here are 19 T cell receptor beta chains from one sample, sequenced in a study of T cell changes during pregnancy in multiple sclerosis. Using immunoSEQ multiplex PCR, the repertoire was profiled, and TCRdb retains in-frame clones only, with some absent. In the table there are some 66,000 clones, more than 85% of which are singletons. Sample: CD8+ T cells from peripheral blood mononuclear cells, taken before pregnancy. These receptors all come from a female donor with multiple sclerosis, enrolled in a pregnancy study.

The V and J genes are TRBV14 and TRBJ2-1, with TRBD2 matching over 8 bases. The CDR3 contains 18 residues. The germline gives CDR1 SGHDN, CDR2 FVKESK. The V segment lost 2 bases and the J segment 0 bases; nucleotides outside the gene matches: 9. CDR3 bases: TGTGCCAGCAGCCAATGGGGGCAGCGGGGGAGCTCCTACAATGAGCAGTTCTTC. Translated: CASSQWGQRGSSYNEQFF.

This clone was detected a few times. This chain links TRBV7-9 with TRBJ2-2; 7 bases line up with TRBD1. The germline gives CDR1 SEHNR, CDR2 FQNEAQ (reference sequence). CDR3 length: 15 residues. V lost 1 base and J lost 3; bases outside the gene matches: 2. The CDR3 nucleotides read TGTGCCAGCAGCTTAGGGCAGGGGGACACCGGGGAGCTGTTTTTT. Its translation: CASSLGQGDTGELFF.

This clone was recorded once. The chain joins TRBV13 to TRBJ2-3; TRBD1 matches 7 bases. With 5 bases clipped from V and 1 base from J, the junction kept 9 bases outside the gene matches. The CDR3 length is 16 residues. Per the germline V gene, CDR1 is PRHDT and CDR2 is FYEKMQ (reference sequence). The CDR3 region is CASSALITGGTDTQYF. Written as DNA, the CDR3 is TGTGCCAGCAGCGCGCTCATCACAGGGGGCACAGATACGCAGTATTTT.

The J gene is TRBJ2-1, the V gene TRBV4-1; D possibly corresponds to TRBD1 (6 bases). The germline V and J ends were trimmed by 2 bases and 3 bases, with 11 bases remaining between them. The length of the CDR3 is 15 residues. In germline, CDR1 is MGHRA, CDR2 YSYEKL. CDR3 residues: CASSQPTDSYNEQFF. In DNA, the CDR3 is TGCGCCAGCAGCCAACCAACGGACAGCTACAATGAGCAGTTCTTC.

V gene TRBV5-8 combines with J gene TRBJ2-5, with a weak D call TRBD2 (6 bases). The CDR3 totals 15 residues. Between the trimmed V and J ends, which lost 3 bases and 2 bases, there was a span of 14 bases. The germline V gene encodes CDR1 SGHTS and CDR2 YDEGEE. CDR3 sequence: CASSSTGTSQETQYF. The CDR3 bases are TGTGCCAGCAGCTCTACCGGGACTTCGCAAGAGACCCAGTACTTC. The variable domain in full, completed from reference TRBV5-8 and TRBJ2-5, reads EAGVTQSPTHLIKTRGQQATLRCSPISGHTSVYWYQQALGLGLQFLLWYDEGEERNRGNFPPRFSGRQFPNYSSELNVNALELEDSALYLCASSSTGTSQETQYFGPGTRLLVL.

V usage is TRBV7-3 and J usage is TRBJ2-7, with D maybe TRBD1 (5 bases). Trimming took 5 bases from V and 0 from J, leaving 5 bases between them. The CDR3 runs to 12 residues. Germline V gene data show CDR1 as SGHTA and CDR2 as FQGTGA. Written as DNA, the CDR3 is TGTGCCAGCAGCGACAGCTCCTACGAGCAGTACTTC. Translating it yields CASSDSSYEQYF.

The rearrangement uses TRBV29-1 and TRBJ1-1, with D hard to call. Germline-derived CDR1 and CDR2 are SQVTM and ANQGSEA. The CDR3 is 13 amino acids. Deletions cut 7 bases from V and 1 base from J, with 13 bases between. The CDR3: CSGLWTGNTEAFF. For the CDR3, the DNA is TGCAGCGGACTCTGGACTGGGAACACTGAAGCTTTCTTT.

The chain recombines TRBV9 with TRBJ1-2; D remains unclear. The length of the CDR3 is 15 residues. Germline CDR1 SGDLS, CDR2 YYNGEE. Trimming shortened V by 3 bases and J by 4 bases, and 16 bases separated the two germline ends. CDR3 sequence (DNA): TGTGCCAGCAGCGGCGACCGGGAGACCCTCTATGGCTACACCTTC. Translation: CASSGDRETLYGYTF.

The rearrangement joins TRBV7-8 to TRBJ2-1; 10 bases fit TRBD2. Germline values: CDR1 SGHVS, CDR2 FQNEAQ. The CDR3 length is 16 residues. The trim removed 6 bases at V and 6 bases at J, leaving 11 bases unmatched. CDR3 residues: CASRVIAGGPTNEQFF. As DNA, the CDR3 is TGTGCCAGCAGGGTCATAGCGGGGGGCCCAACCAATGAGCAGTTCTTC.

This chain connects TRBV5-1 to TRBJ2-5, with 14 bases lining up with TRBD2. CDR3 length: 17 residues. Looked up from germline, CDR1 is SGHRS and CDR2 is YFSETQ. Trimming removed 4 bases from V and 1 base from J; junction bases left unmatched: 6. The CDR3 loop is CASSPGLAGVTQETQYF. The CDR3, as DNA: TGCGCCAGCAGCCCGGGACTAGCGGGGGTCACCCAAGAGACCCAGTACTTC.

J is TRBJ2-2 and V is TRBV19, with 8 bases fitting TRBD1. CDR1 and CDR2 (germline): LNHDA, SQIVND (reference sequence). The CDR3 extends over 15 amino acids. J was trimmed by 4 bases and V by 5 bases; bases with no gene match: 6. CDR3 coding DNA: TGTGCCAGTAGTGTTGACAGGGGAGGCACCGGGGAGCTGTTTTTT. Residues: CASSVDRGGTGELFF.

The chain has TRBV7-2 and TRBJ2-3; a possible D gene is TRBD1 (5 bases). The CDR3 consists of 15 residues. The V and J ends lost 5 bases and 3 bases respectively, with 15 bases between them. The germline V gene encodes CDR1 SGHTA and CDR2 FQGNSA. This chain's CDR3 is CASSALGVATDTQYF. The CDR3 bases are TGTGCCAGCAGCGCGCTAGGGGTCGCGACAGATACGCAGTATTTT.

The chain has TRBV27 and TRBJ1-6, with D tentatively TRBD1 (5 bases). Germline V gives CDR1 MNHEY, CDR2 SMNVEV (reference sequence). The CDR3 runs to 12 residues. V shed 10 bases and J shed 10 bases, with 14 bases lying between them. The CDR3 here is CAILWGVSPLHF. CDR3 in DNA: TGTGCCATCCTATGGGGGGTCTCACCCCTCCACTTT.

This chain uses TRBV27 with TRBJ2-1; TRBD2 matches 13 bases. The CDR3 consists of 15 residues. V trimming: 5 bases; J trimming: 6 bases; junction bases outside the gene matches: 4. Germline CDR1 is MNHEY and CDR2 is SMNVEV (reference sequence). CDR3 in amino acids: CASSTSGGAFNEQFF. CDR3 coding DNA: TGTGCCAGCAGTACTAGCGGGGGGGCTTTCAATGAGCAGTTCTTC.

The chain employs TRBV18 and TRBJ2-1; D not certain. Deletions cut 2 bases from V and 1 base from J, with 15 bases between. The CDR3 extends over 17 amino acids. In germline, CDR1 is KGHSH, CDR2 LQKENI. The CDR3 sequence: CASSPEGMRGSYNEQFF. CDR3 in DNA: TGTGCCAGCTCACCAGAAGGTATGAGAGGATCCTACAATGAGCAGTTCTTC.

This clone was recorded once. The chain couples TRBV7-9 to TRBJ2-1; unclear D gene. Deletions cut 3 bases from V and 7 bases from J, with 4 bases between. Germline V gene sequence: CDR1 SEHNR, CDR2 FQNEAQ (reference sequence). This CDR3 region has 11 residues. This CDR3 reads CASSFGNEQFF. The DNA for the CDR3 is TGTGCCAGCAGCTTCGGGAATGAGCAGTTCTTC.

This clone was recorded once. J is TRBJ1-2 and V is TRBV19, with unresolved D. This CDR3 spans 10 amino acids. Germline CDR1 reads LNHDA; CDR2 reads SQIVND (reference sequence). Trimming took 6 bases from V and 7 from J, leaving 6 bases between them. CDR3 bases: TGTGCCAGTAGCGACTTTGGCTACACCTTC. It encodes CASSDFGYTF.

This chain links TRBV30 with TRBJ1-4; D is perhaps TRBD1 (6 bases). Germline values: CDR1 GTSNPN, CDR2 SVGIG (reference sequence). V shed 0 bases and J shed 8 bases, with 16 bases lying between them. The CDR3 consists of 15 residues. CDR3 in DNA: TGTGCCTGGAGTGTACTGGGGGCCGTGAGGGAAAAACTGTTTTTT. Translating it yields CAWSVLGAVREKLFF.

The chain uses TRBV29-1 and TRBJ1-2; 11 nucleotides match TRBD1. Germline CDR1 reads SQVTM; CDR2 reads ANQGSEA. Trimming took 6 bases from V and 4 from J; bases not matched to a gene: 13. The CDR3 is made up of 16 amino acids. The DNA for the CDR3 is TGCAGCGTCCCGCCACAACCCGGGACAGGGGGCTATGGCTACACCTTC. The encoded protein is CSVPPQPGTGGYGYTF. The full variable domain, its missing parts supplied by reference TRBV29-1 and TRBJ1-2, is SAVISQKPSRDICQRGTSLTIQCQVDSQVTMMFWYRQQPGQSLTLIATANQGSEATYESGFVIDKFPISRPNLTFSTLTVSNMSPEDSSIYLCSVPPQPGTGGYGYTFGSGTRLTVV.